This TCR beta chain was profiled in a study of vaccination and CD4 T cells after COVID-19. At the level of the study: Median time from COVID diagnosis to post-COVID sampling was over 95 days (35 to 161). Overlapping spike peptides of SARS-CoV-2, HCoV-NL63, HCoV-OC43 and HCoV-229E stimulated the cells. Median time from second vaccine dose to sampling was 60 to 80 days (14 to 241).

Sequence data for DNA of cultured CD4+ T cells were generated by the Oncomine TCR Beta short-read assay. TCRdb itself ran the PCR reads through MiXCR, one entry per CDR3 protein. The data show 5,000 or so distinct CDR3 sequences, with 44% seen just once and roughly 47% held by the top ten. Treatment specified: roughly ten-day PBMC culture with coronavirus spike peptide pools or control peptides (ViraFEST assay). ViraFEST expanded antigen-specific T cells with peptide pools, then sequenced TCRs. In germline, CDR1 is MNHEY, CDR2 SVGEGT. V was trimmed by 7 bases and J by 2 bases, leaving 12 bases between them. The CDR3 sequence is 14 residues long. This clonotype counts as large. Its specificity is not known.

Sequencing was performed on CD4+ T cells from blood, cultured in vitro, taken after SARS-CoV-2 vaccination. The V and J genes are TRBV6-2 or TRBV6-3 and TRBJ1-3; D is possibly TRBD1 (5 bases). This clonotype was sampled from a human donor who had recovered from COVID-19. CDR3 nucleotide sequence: TGTGCCAGCACCCAAGCAGGGACTGGAAACACCATATATTTT. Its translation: CASTQAGTGNTIYF.